The 32 T cell receptor beta chains below were found in one sample sequenced in a study of OX40 agonist ivuxolimab in advanced cancers. Assay used: immunoSEQ multiplex PCR; TCRdb lists only in-frame clones, some missing. The sample has approximately 40,000 clones, approximately 80% seen once. Sample: CD4+ or CD8+ T cells sorted from blood, taken in a trial of the OX40 agonist ivuxolimab. Every receptor here comes from an adult with an advanced solid tumor such as melanoma, head and neck, liver or kidney cancer.

The gene calls are TRBV19 and TRBJ2-5; 8 bases align to TRBD1. The CDR3 length is 13 residues. V shed 9 bases, J shed 5 bases, and the junction held 8 bases outside the gene matches. Germline V gene data show CDR1 as LNHDA and CDR2 as SQIVND (reference sequence). The CDR3: CASRTGNSETQYF. The CDR3, as DNA: TGTGCCAGCCGGACAGGGAACAGCGAGACCCAGTACTTC.

The chain couples TRBV7-8 to TRBJ1-2, with D unclear. Germline V gene data show CDR1 as SGHVS and CDR2 as FQNEAQ. The CDR3 runs to 12 residues. V was trimmed by 5 bases and J by 2 bases, leaving 6 bases between them. The CDR3 here is CASSQNNYGYTF. In DNA form, the CDR3 reads TGTGCCAGCAGCCAGAACAACTATGGCTACACCTTC.

The chain has TRBV10-3 and TRBJ1-5; weak D call: TRBD1 (6 bases). This CDR3 region has 16 residues. In germline, CDR1 is ENHRY, CDR2 SYGVKD. Trimming pared 4 bases from V and 4 bases from J, leaving 17 bases between. In nucleotides, the CDR3 is TGTGCCATCAGTGCAATTTTGTCGACAGGTAATCAGCCCCAGCATTTT. Amino acids: CAISAILSTGNQPQHF.

The chain uses TRBV4-2 and TRBJ1-1, with D hard to call. The CDR3 is made up of 12 amino acids. The V end lost 5 bases, the J end lost 11 bases, and 15 bases lay between the germline ends. The germline V gene encodes CDR1 LGHNA and CDR2 YNFKEQ. The CDR3 coding sequence is TGTGCCAGCAGCTTGATTATGGAGCGGGCTTTCTTT. Its protein product is CASSLIMERAFF.

The sample holds one count of this clone. The chain uses TRBV6-1 and TRBJ1-1; TRBD1 is a possible D gene (6 bases). CDR1 is MNHNS, CDR2 SASEGT, per germline. The CDR3 contains 15 residues. V was cut by 8 bases and J by 14 bases, with 30 bases left in between. The CDR3 here is CASGRDLGDKDPSFF. CDR3 DNA sequence: TGTGCCAGCGGGCGGGACCTGGGGGACAAGGATCCCAGCTTCTTT.

V and J are TRBV12-5 and TRBJ1-5; D is undetermined. The V and J ends lost 1 base and 6 bases respectively, with 4 bases between them. Germline CDR1 is LGHNT and CDR2 is FRNRAP. This CDR3 comprises 12 residues. CDR3 loop: CASGLGGQPQHF. As DNA, the CDR3 is TGTGCTAGTGGTTTGGGGGGTCAGCCCCAGCATTTT.

The chain combines TRBV6-5 with TRBJ2-3; D call uncertain. V lost 0 bases and J lost 1, with 5 bases in between. Germline V gene data show CDR1 as MNHEY and CDR2 as SVGAGI. CDR3 length equals 14 residues. CDR3 residues: CASSYSLGTDTQYF. As DNA, the CDR3 is TGTGCCAGCAGTTACTCACTCGGCACAGATACGCAGTATTTT.

A word on this clone: Other DNA sequences in the sample encode the same CDR3. The chain combines TRBV28 with TRBJ1-4, with D tentatively TRBD1 (5 bases). Looked up from germline, CDR1 is MDHEN and CDR2 is SYDVKM. Trimming shortened V by 4 bases and J by 8 bases, and 23 bases separated the two germline ends. CDR3 length: 17 amino acids. CDR3 sequence reads: CASSSQGRNPWGEKLFF. CDR3 bases: TGTGCCAGCAGTTCTCAGGGACGAAACCCATGGGGGGAAAAACTGTTTTTT.

The chain uses TRBV11-2 and TRBJ2-7; either TRBD1 or TRBD2 may supply D (6 bases each). CDR1 SGHAT and CDR2 FQNNGV come from the germline V gene. The CDR3 has 13 amino acids. V was pared by 5 bases and J by 2 bases, with 10 bases between. The CDR3 DNA sequence: TGTGCCAGCAGCCCCCGGGGGCCCTACGAGCAGTACTTC. It is translated as CASSPRGPYEQYF.

The chain links TRBV6-1 to TRBJ1-3; unclear D gene. CDR1 and CDR2 (germline): MNHNS, SASEGT. CDR3 length equals 13 residues. Trimming took off 2 bases at V and 1 base at J, with 3 bases between the two ends. The CDR3 DNA sequence: TGTGCCAGCAGTGAACAGTCTGGAAACACCATATATTTT. It is translated as CASSEQSGNTIYF.

The chain combines TRBV4-2 with TRBJ2-7, with D possibly TRBD2 on 6 matching bases. CDR3 length: 22 amino acids. The V and J ends lost 1 base and 2 bases respectively, with 33 bases between them. Per germline, CDR1 LGHNA and CDR2 YNFKEQ. The CDR3 region is CASSQVNALGGTTSIFTYEQYF. The CDR3 DNA reads TGTGCCAGCAGCCAAGTTAATGCCCTTGGCGGGACGACTTCTATTTTCACCTACGAGCAGTACTTC.

The chain is built from TRBV7-9 and TRBJ2-7; D is undetermined. CDR1 and CDR2 (germline): SEHNR, FQNEAQ (reference sequence). The CDR3 loop spans 13 amino acids. V was shortened by 5 bases and J by 0 bases, with 8 bases between the two germline ends. CDR3 region: CASSPVSSYEQYF. In nucleotides, the CDR3 is TGTGCCAGCAGCCCGGTTTCCTCCTACGAGCAGTACTTC.

The V call is TRBV10-3, the J call TRBJ2-3, with 14 bases matching TRBD2. Germline CDR1 and CDR2: ENHRY and SYGVKD. V was pared by 7 bases and J by 4 bases, with 4 bases of the junction left unmatched. The CDR3 loop spans 15 amino acids. Here the CDR3 reads CAITGTSGSSDTQYF. Here the CDR3 DNA reads TGTGCCATCACCGGGACTAGCGGGAGCTCAGATACGCAGTATTTT.

This chain joins TRBV5-1 and TRBJ2-7; possible D gene TRBD1, 7 bases. The V end was cut by 4 bases, the J end by 3 bases, with 17 bases between. The CDR3 length is 15 residues. The germline V gene encodes CDR1 SGHRS and CDR2 YFSETQ. Here the CDR3 reads CASSKGGPGVYEQYF. As DNA, the CDR3 is TGCGCCAGCAGCAAAGGGGGCCCGGGAGTCTACGAGCAGTACTTC.

The genes are TRBV7-8 and TRBJ2-2; D uncertain. CDR3 length equals 15 residues. Germline loops: CDR1 SGHVS, CDR2 FQNEAQ. Trimming took off 2 bases at V and 2 bases at J, with 9 bases between the two ends. The CDR3 sequence: CASSLRGFNTGELFF. CDR3 nucleotides: TGTGCCAGCAGCTTACGCGGATTTAACACCGGGGAGCTGTTTTTT.

J is TRBJ1-1 and V is TRBV20-1; no clear D. The CDR3 contains 10 residues. From germline, CDR1 is DFQATT and CDR2 SNEGSKA (reference sequence). Trimming cost V 2 bases and J 5 bases, with 3 bases left between them. Here the CDR3 reads CSARRTEAFF. The CDR3 DNA is TGCAGTGCTAGAAGGACTGAAGCTTTCTTT.

This clone has only one observation. V and J are TRBV7-7 and TRBJ2-1; D is unclear. The CDR3 runs 14 residues. The germline gives CDR1 SSHAT, CDR2 FNYEAQ (reference sequence). V shed 4 bases and J shed 7 bases, with 14 bases lying between them. CDR3 sequence: CASSSDHSGNEQFF. CDR3 sequence (DNA): TGTGCCAGCAGCTCGGACCATTCCGGGAATGAGCAGTTCTTC.

In its sample, this clone was seen once. The CDR3 coding sequence is TGTGCCAGCAGCCAAAATGACAGGGTCGATACGCAGTATTTT. Translation: CASSQNDRVDTQYF. This rearrangement joins TRBV7-9 to TRBJ2-3; 7 positions agree with TRBD1. Germline trimming cut 5 bases from V and 6 bases from J; bases unmatched to any gene: 8. Per the germline V gene, CDR1 is SEHNR and CDR2 is FQNEAQ (reference sequence). CDR3 length: 14 residues.

This sequence joins TRBV5-5 and TRBJ1-2, with D perhaps matching TRBD1 (5 bases). The V end was cut by 3 bases, the J end by 5 bases, with 17 bases between. The CDR3 length is 15 residues. Germline V gene data show CDR1 as SGHKS and CDR2 as YYEKEE (reference sequence). The CDR3 reads CASSSGWQGRYGYTF. CDR3 bases: TGTGCCAGCAGCTCGGGGTGGCAGGGTCGTTATGGCTACACCTTC.

This clone was picked up one time. V gene TRBV6-6 combines with J gene TRBJ1-5; D may be TRBD1 (5 bases). Germline V gene lookup returns CDR1 MNHNY and CDR2 SVGAGI (reference sequence). The CDR3 is 16 residues long. With 0 bases removed from V and 8 bases from J, the gap between germline ends came to 17 bases. The CDR3 region is CASSYSGGTFTEPQHF. The CDR3, as DNA: TGTGCCAGCAGTTACTCCGGGGGGACGTTCACAGAGCCCCAGCATTTT.

This chain uses TRBV7-9 with TRBJ1-2, with unresolved D. V lost 5 bases to trimming and J lost 1 base, with 8 bases between them. The CDR3 spans 13 residues. Germline assignment: CDR1 SEHNR and CDR2 FQNEAQ (reference sequence). The DNA of the CDR3 is TGTGCCAGCAGCCCGTTTTTTAACTATGGCTACACCTTC. Translating it yields CASSPFFNYGYTF.

This chain uses TRBV4-1 with TRBJ2-1; TRBD2 aligns across 10 bases. In germline, CDR1 is MGHRA, CDR2 YSYEKL. The CDR3 has 20 residues. V lost 1 base to trimming and J lost 0 bases; unmatched junction nucleotides: 12. The CDR3 bases are TGCGCCAGCAGCCAAGGATGGACTAGCGGAGTGCGTTTCTCCTACAATGAGCAGTTCTTC. Translation: CASSQGWTSGVRFSYNEQFF.

The chain joins TRBV9 to TRBJ1-1; D remains unclear. Trimming pared 1 base from V and 2 bases from J, leaving 6 bases between. CDR1 is SGDLS and CDR2 is YYNGEE in the germline V gene. The CDR3 runs 13 residues. The CDR3 nucleotides read TGTGCCAGCAGCGTACAGGTCAACACTGAAGCTTTCTTT. As protein: CASSVQVNTEAFF. Together with reference TRBV9 and TRBJ1-1, the CDR3 gives the full variable domain: DSGVTQTPKHLITATGQRVTLRCSPRSGDLSVYWYQQSLDQGLQFLIQYYNGEERAKGNILERFSAQQFPDLHSELNLSSLELGDSALYFCASSVQVNTEAFFGQGTRLTVV.

This clone has just one count. The chain links TRBV5-1 to TRBJ2-7; a possible D gene is TRBD1 (5 bases). Deletions cut 0 bases from V and 2 bases from J, with 15 bases between. The length of the CDR3 is 16 residues. Germline V CDR1 and CDR2: SGHRS, YFSETQ. As DNA, the CDR3 is TGCGCCAGCAGCTTGGACCCCGCAGGGTCGACCTACGAGCAGTACTTC. It yields the protein CASSLDPAGSTYEQYF.

The rearrangement uses TRBV27 and TRBJ2-1; 13 nucleotides agree with TRBD2. V shed 5 bases, J shed 9 bases, and the junction held 10 bases outside the gene matches. From germline, CDR1 is MNHEY and CDR2 SMNVEV (reference sequence). CDR3 length equals 16 residues. CDR3 DNA sequence: TGTGCCAGCAGTCCCCGGACTAGCGGGAGTAGAGTTGAGCAGTTCTTC. The encoded protein is CASSPRTSGSRVEQFF.

V and J are TRBV2 and TRBJ2-5; 7 bases are shared with TRBD2. The DNA end lines up better with TRBJ2-7; the J call may be wrong. CDR3 length equals 15 residues. CDR1 and CDR2 from the germline V gene are SNHLY and FYNNEI. The CDR3 region is CASSELPSGRYEQYF. The CDR3 DNA sequence: TGTGCCAGCAGTGAACTCCCTAGCGGACGCTACGAGCAGTACTTC.

As to this clone: The same CDR3 can be traced to other DNA sequences in this sample. This rearrangement joins TRBV5-4 to TRBJ1-1; no clear D gene. The germline V gene encodes CDR1 SGHNT and CDR2 YYREEE (reference sequence). V was trimmed by 1 base and J by 3 bases, leaving 10 bases between them. The CDR3 is 14 residues long. The CDR3 sequence: CASSLIGSYTEAFF. The DNA for the CDR3 is TGTGCCAGCAGCTTGATCGGCTCTTACACTGAAGCTTTCTTT. The whole variable domain, remainder taken from reference TRBV5-4 and TRBJ1-1, is ETGVTQSPTHLIKTRGQQVTLRCSSQSGHNTVSWYQQALGQGPQFIFQYYREEENGRGNFPPRFSGLQFPNYSSELNVNALELDDSALYLCASSLIGSYTEAFFGQGTRLTVV.

DNA for the CDR3: TGCGCCAGCAGCTTGGGAGGGAGCTCTGGAAACACCATATATTTT. The encoded protein is CASSLGGSSGNTIYF. The V gene is TRBV5-1, the J gene TRBJ1-3; D call uncertain. Trimming pared 0 bases from V and 0 bases from J, leaving 7 bases between. Germline assignment: CDR1 SGHRS and CDR2 YFSETQ. CDR3 size: 15 residues. Filled out from reference TRBV5-1 and TRBJ1-3, the complete variable domain reads KAGVTQTPRYLIKTRGQQVTLSCSPISGHRSVSWYQQTPGQGLQFLFEYFSETQRNKGNFPGRFSGRQFSNSRSEMNVSTLELGDSALYLCASSLGGSSGNTIYFGEGSWLTVV.

The V call is TRBV10-3, the J call TRBJ2-1; tentative D call: TRBD1 (6 bases). V was shortened by 0 bases and J by 3 bases, with 12 bases between the two germline ends. This CDR3 contains 16 residues. Per germline, CDR1 ENHRY and CDR2 SYGVKD. The CDR3 protein is CAISESQGRGYNEQFF. The CDR3 region has the DNA TGTGCCATCAGTGAGTCTCAGGGGAGAGGCTACAATGAGCAGTTCTTC.

The chain has TRBV7-9 and TRBJ2-1; D ambiguous. Per the germline V gene, CDR1 is SEHNR and CDR2 is FQNEAQ (reference sequence). Trimming removed 7 bases at V and 2 bases at J, with 18 bases between. The CDR3 runs 16 residues. CDR3: CASTAYDSYAYNEQFF. The CDR3 DNA follows: TGTGCCAGCACCGCCTACGACTCCTATGCCTACAATGAGCAGTTCTTC.

The chain couples TRBV11-2 to TRBJ1-1; 8 bases align to TRBD1. The CDR3 runs 16 residues. V lost 5 bases to trimming and J lost 1 base; unmatched junction nucleotides: 9. CDR1 is SGHAT and CDR2 is FQNNGV in the germline V gene. As DNA, the CDR3 is TGTGCCAGCAGCCCCACCCGGGGACAGGAGAACACTGAAGCTTTCTTT. As protein: CASSPTRGQENTEAFF.

The V gene is TRBV11-2, the J gene TRBJ2-5; no definite D call. Germline CDR1 and CDR2: SGHAT and FQNNGV. The CDR3 spans 16 residues. Deletions cut 1 base from V and 2 bases from J, with 14 bases between. CDR3 sequence: CASSLAASSYQETQYF. The CDR3 DNA reads TGTGCCAGCAGCTTAGCCGCCTCCAGCTATCAAGAGACCCAGTACTTC.